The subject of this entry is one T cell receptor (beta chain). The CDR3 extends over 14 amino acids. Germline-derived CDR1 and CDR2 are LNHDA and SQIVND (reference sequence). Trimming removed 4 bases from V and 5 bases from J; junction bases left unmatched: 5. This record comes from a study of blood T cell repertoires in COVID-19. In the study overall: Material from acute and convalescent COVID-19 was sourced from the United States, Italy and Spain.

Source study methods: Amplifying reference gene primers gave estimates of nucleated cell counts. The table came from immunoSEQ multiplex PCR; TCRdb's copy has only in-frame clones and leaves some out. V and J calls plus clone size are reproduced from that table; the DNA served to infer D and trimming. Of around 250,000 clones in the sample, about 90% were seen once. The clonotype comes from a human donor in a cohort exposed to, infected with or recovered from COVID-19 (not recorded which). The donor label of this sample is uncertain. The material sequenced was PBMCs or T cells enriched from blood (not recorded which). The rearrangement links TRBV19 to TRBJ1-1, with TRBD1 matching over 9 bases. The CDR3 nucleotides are TGTGCCAGTAGTACACAGGGGGCTGGGACTGAAGCTTTCTTT. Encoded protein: CASSTQGAGTEAFF.